Below, one T cell receptor beta chain is given with its context. Study processing details: Estimation of nucleated cell counts was performed using reference gene primer amplification. Produced via immunoSEQ multiplex PCR; TCRdb's table is partial and in-frame only. The V and J calls and clone size were taken over from that table, and D and trimming were inferred from the DNA. The sample records 100,000 or so clones, 75% to 85% being singletons. These data originate in a study of blood T cell repertoires in COVID-19. In the study overall: Collection of acute and convalescent COVID-19 samples took place in the United States, Italy and Spain.

This receptor was identified in a human donor in a cohort sampled during active COVID-19. Sample: peripheral blood.

CDR3 sequence reads: CASANWGGSGSEQYF. In DNA, the CDR3 is TGTGCTAGTGCCAATTGGGGTGGGTCGGGAAGCGAGCAGTACTTC. The gene calls are TRBV12-5 and TRBJ2-7; a possible D gene is TRBD2 (5 bases). Germline assignment: CDR1 LGHNT and CDR2 FRNRAP. The CDR3 has 15 amino acids. V was clipped by 7 bases and J by 6 bases, with 22 bases between them. Supplemented by reference TRBV12-5 and TRBJ2-7, the full variable domain reads DARVTQTPRHKVTEMGQEVTMRCQPILGHNTVFWYRQTMMQGLELLAYFRNRAPLDDSGMPKDRFSAEMPDATLATLKIQPSEPRDSAVYFCASANWGGSGSEQYFGPGTRLTVT.